This T cell receptor beta chain was sequenced during a study of a mutant IDH1 vaccine in newly diagnosed glioma (dated by TCRdb to the early 2020s). A note on the overall study: In the chemotherapy-containing groups, vaccination started alongside temozolomide cycles, whereas in patients who had radiotherapy alone it started 4-6 weeks after radiotherapy. The approximately 30 treated patients were roughly 62% male and around 38% female, with a mean age of roughly 40 years. Before enrollment, most patients had been given radiochemotherapy with temozolomide as standard therapy, while the rest had received either radiotherapy alone or temozolomide alone. The week-35 safety follow-up was designated visit V12, and the week-47 end of study was designated visit V13. Peripheral blood was collected at six visits: V03 (baseline), V05, V07, V10, V12 and V13. Longitudinal TCRB deep sequencing was done for some 26 treated patients, wherever samples were available for exploratory analyses. Findings and caveats that apply to the study as a whole: Pseudoprogression appeared unrelated to alterations in the top peripheral T cell clonotypes detected by TCRB sequencing. The authors stated that sample limitations prevented analyses of patient blood samples from being reproduced. Selection of PBMC samples for TCRB deep sequencing was based on availability. Vaccine-induced immune responses across multiple MHC alleles were detected in 90% to 95% of patients.

With regard to this clone: What antigen it recognizes has not been identified. No base quality information exists; no much larger clone differs at one position.

Receptor amplification or capture employed the immunoSEQ multiplex PCR assay. Following the manufacturer's protocol, the hsTCRB Kit was used to amplify rearranged TCR beta chain sequences. TCRB libraries were sequenced on an Illumina MiSeq. Concerning the study's data processing: The proprietary platform of the kit vendor was used for demultiplexing, trimming and gene mapping. This immuneACCESS table, as held by TCRdb, lists in-frame sequences with V and J called but not all clones. Of the missing ones, under half trace to an unresolved V gene in checked studies; the others have no known cause. From that table come the V and J calls and clone size; the DNA was used to work out D and trimming. The table for this sample lists 30,000 or so clones; around 90% of them were counted only once. The ten top clones hold under 2.5% of the sample. What the time point label conveys for this sample: week 47, end of study. Every vaccine dose consisted of 300 ug of a 20-mer mutant IDH1 peptide in Montanide, administered subcutaneously together with topical imiquimod. Across visits V03 through V10, patients got a total of eight vaccinations, given in weeks 1, 3, 5, 7, 11, 15, 19 and 23. Donors had newly diagnosed WHO grade 3 or 4 IDH1-mutant astrocytomas with loss of nuclear ATRX. The samples were drawn from NOA16, a multicentre, single-arm, open-label phase I trial in Germany that tested a mutant IDH1 peptide vaccine in humans for the first time. Genomic DNA for TCRB sequencing was isolated from EDTA blood with the DNeasy Blood and Tissue Kit.

The germline V gene encodes CDR1 MNHNS and CDR2 SASEGT. V lost 3 bases and J lost 10 bases; the stretch between them is 10 bases long. CDR3 length: 13 amino acids, cysteine to phenylalanine. The DNA shown is the 39-base CDR3, in frame from base 1. The sample here was PBMCs, taken from a glioma patient whose treatment included an IDH1 peptide vaccine. The clonotype was recovered from a man between 40 and 49 years old with glioma. The chain links TRBV6-1 with TRBJ1-6, with an unclear D gene assignment. CDR3 sequence: CASSEDLTSPLHF. The DNA sequence is as follows: TGTGCCAGCAGTGAGGATCTCACGTCACCCCTCCACTTT.